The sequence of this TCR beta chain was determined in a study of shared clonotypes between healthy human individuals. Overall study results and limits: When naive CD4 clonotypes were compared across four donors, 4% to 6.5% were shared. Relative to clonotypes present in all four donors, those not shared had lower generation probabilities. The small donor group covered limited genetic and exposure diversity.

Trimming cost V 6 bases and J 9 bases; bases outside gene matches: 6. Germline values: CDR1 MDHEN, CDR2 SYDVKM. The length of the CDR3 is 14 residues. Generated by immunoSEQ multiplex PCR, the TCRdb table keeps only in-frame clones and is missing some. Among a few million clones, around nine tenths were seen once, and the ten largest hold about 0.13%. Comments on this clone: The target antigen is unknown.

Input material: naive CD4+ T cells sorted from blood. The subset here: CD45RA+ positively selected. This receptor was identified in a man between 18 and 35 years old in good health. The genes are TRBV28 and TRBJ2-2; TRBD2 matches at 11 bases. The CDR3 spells CASSIAGGDWELFF. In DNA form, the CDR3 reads TGTGCCAGCAGCATAGCGGGGGGGGACTGGGAGCTGTTTTTT.